The 3 T cell receptor beta chains below come from one sample, sequenced in a study of cytomegalovirus exposure and HLA in healthy donors. The study ran its PCR with 60 Vbeta and 13 Jbeta primers. Only in-frame clones appear in the TCRdb table, and some are missing; sequencing was by immunoSEQ multiplex PCR. Of about 260,000 clones listed, under 80% are singletons. The material sequenced was PBMCs. These receptors were taken from a female donor in good health and CMV-seronegative.

This clone was picked up a small number of times. The chain combines TRBV27 with TRBJ2-3; D is perhaps TRBD2 (5 bases). This CDR3 comprises 17 residues. CDR1 is MNHEY and CDR2 is SMNVEV in the germline V gene (reference sequence). Trimming took off 5 bases at V and 2 bases at J, with 20 bases between the two ends. The DNA for the CDR3 is TGTGCCAGCAGTCCCCAAGCGGCCAGGTACCCCACAGATACGCAGTATTTT. Translation gives CASSPQAARYPTDTQYF.

Worth noting for this clone: Germline is not matched at one junction end, which may reflect a read error. The chain uses TRBV7-7 and TRBJ2-7, with TRBD2 identical over 11 bases. Germline loops: CDR1 SSHAT, CDR2 FNYEAQ (reference sequence). CDR3 length: 15 residues. The CDR3 nucleotides read TGTGCTAGCAGCTTAGGGACTAGCGGCTCGGGTGAGCAGTACTTC. Amino acids: CASSLGTSGSGEQYF.

The chain carries TRBV5-4 and TRBJ2-5; the match to TRBD2 covers 12 bases. The CDR3 is made up of 15 amino acids. Germline V gene sequence: CDR1 SGHNT, CDR2 YYREEE (reference sequence). V lost 3 bases, J lost 2 bases, and 2 bases stayed unmatched. The chain's CDR3 is CASSSGLAGQETQYF. The CDR3 coding sequence is TGTGCCAGCAGCTCGGGACTAGCGGGTCAAGAGACCCAGTACTTC.